This is a list of T cell receptor beta chains from one sample in a study of blood T cell repertoires in COVID-19. The data were produced by immunoSEQ multiplex PCR, yet TCRdb's version contains in-frame clones alone and is incomplete. The sample consists of some 150,000 clones, around 80% of them appearing once. Sequencing was performed on peripheral blood. The receptors stem from a human donor in a cohort sampled during active COVID-19. Both conserved end residues are part of each CDR3. The D gene is left open where the match is weak. A row's size may be missing; if present it is once, few, many or a size class.

j_gene: TRBJ2-3
d_gene: TRBD1
v_gene: TRBV5-1
len: 17
abundance: .
CDR3aa: CASSLARGTGSTDTQYF
CDR3nt: TGCGCCAGCAGCTTGGCCAGGGGGACAGGAAGCACAGATACGCAGTATTTT

j_gene: TRBJ2-1
d_gene: TRBD2
v_gene: TRBV20-1
len: 11
abundance: .
CDR3aa: CSAPSGDEQFF
CDR3nt: TGCAGTGCTCCGAGCGGGGATGAGCAGTTCTTC

j_gene: TRBJ2-5
d_gene: TRBD2
v_gene: TRBV6-5
len: 14
abundance: .
CDR3aa: CAIEGREYQETQYF
CDR3nt: TGTGCCATCGAGGGGAGGGAATACCAAGAGACCCAGTACTTC

j_gene: TRBJ1-2
d_gene: .
v_gene: TRBV6-1
len: 10
abundance: .
CDR3aa: CASSERTATF
CDR3nt: TGTGCCAGCAGTGAACGGACAGCCACCTTC

j_gene: TRBJ2-7
d_gene: .
v_gene: TRBV28
len: 15
abundance: .
CDR3aa: CASSLGQTAPREQYF
CDR3nt: TGTGCCAGCAGTTTAGGCCAGACAGCCCCCCGGGAGCAGTACTTC

j_gene: TRBJ1-4
d_gene: .
v_gene: TRBV18
len: 13
abundance: .
CDR3aa: CASSPGQAEKLFF
CDR3nt: TGTGCCAGCTCACCAGGGCAGGCTGAAAAACTGTTTTTT

j_gene: TRBJ2-7
d_gene: TRBD2
v_gene: TRBV7-9
len: 15
abundance: once
CDR3aa: CASSWGSGGKYEQYF
CDR3nt: TGTGCCAGCAGCTGGGGGAGCGGGGGGAAGTACGAGCAGTACTTC

j_gene: TRBJ1-2
d_gene: TRBD1
v_gene: TRBV6-5
len: 14
abundance: once
CDR3aa: CASSPQGGLDGYTF
CDR3nt: TGTGCCAGCAGTCCCCAGGGGGGTCTCGATGGCTACACCTTC

j_gene: TRBJ2-3
d_gene: .
v_gene: TRBV18
len: 16
abundance: .
CDR3aa: CASSLGGGARTDTQYF
CDR3nt: TGTGCCAGCTCACTGGGTGGGGGCGCCCGCACAGATACGCAGTATTTT

j_gene: TRBJ1-1
d_gene: TRBD1
v_gene: TRBV18
len: 14
abundance: .
CDR3aa: CASSPPGRGLVTFF
CDR3nt: TGTGCCAGCTCACCACCGGGCAGGGGGTTAGTAACTTTCTTT

j_gene: TRBJ2-1
d_gene: .
v_gene: TRBV14
len: 15
abundance: .
CDR3aa: CASSLGHLPYNEQFF
CDR3nt: TGTGCCAGCAGCCTTGGACATCTGCCCTACAATGAGCAGTTCTTC

j_gene: TRBJ1-1
d_gene: .
v_gene: TRBV4-3
len: 15
abundance: .
CDR3aa: CASSQANSMNTEAFF
CDR3nt: TGCGCCAGCAGCCAAGCAAACAGCATGAACACTGAAGCTTTCTTT

j_gene: TRBJ2-7
d_gene: .
v_gene: TRBV15
len: 13
abundance: .
CDR3aa: CATSRGGTYEQYF
CDR3nt: TGTGCCACCAGCAGAGGCGGGACCTACGAGCAGTACTTC

j_gene: TRBJ1-5
d_gene: TRBD1
v_gene: TRBV24-1
len: 16
abundance: .
CDR3aa: CATSDTDRGSNQPQHF
CDR3nt: TGTGCCACCAGTGACACGGACAGGGGGAGCAATCAGCCCCAGCATTTT

j_gene: TRBJ2-7
d_gene: .
v_gene: TRBV6-5
len: 16
abundance: .
CDR3aa: CASSYSMLAYSYEQYF
CDR3nt: TGTGCCAGCAGTTACTCGATGCTAGCTTACTCCTACGAGCAGTACTTC

j_gene: TRBJ1-1
d_gene: .
v_gene: TRBV4-2
len: 15
abundance: .
CDR3aa: CASSPIPDSYTEAFF
CDR3nt: TGTGCCAGCAGCCCGATCCCGGACAGCTACACTGAAGCTTTCTTT

j_gene: TRBJ1-2
d_gene: .
v_gene: TRBV3-1/TRBV3-2
len: 11
abundance: .
CDR3aa: CASSQDRGYTF
CDR3nt: TGTGCCAGCAGCCAAGATCGTGGCTACACCTTC

j_gene: TRBJ2-2
d_gene: TRBD2
v_gene: TRBV5-1
len: 17
abundance: .
CDR3aa: CASSALGLAGSTGELFF
CDR3nt: TGCGCCAGCAGCGCCCTGGGACTAGCGGGGTCCACCGGGGAGCTGTTTTTT

j_gene: TRBJ1-5
d_gene: TRBD1
v_gene: TRBV28
len: 15
abundance: .
CDR3aa: CASSFWRGQNQPQHF
CDR3nt: TGTGCCAGCAGTTTTTGGAGGGGGCAAAATCAGCCCCAGCATTTT

j_gene: TRBJ2-4
d_gene: .
v_gene: TRBV6-5
len: 16
abundance: .
CDR3aa: CASSYKGAGAKNIQYF
CDR3nt: TGTGCCAGCAGTTATAAAGGGGCCGGGGCCAAAAACATTCAGTACTTC

j_gene: TRBJ1-3
d_gene: .
v_gene: TRBV4-1
len: 15
abundance: .
CDR3aa: CASSRLAQGVSTIYF
CDR3nt: TGCGCCAGCAGCCGTTTAGCCCAAGGTGTCAGCACCATATATTTT

j_gene: TRBJ1-5
d_gene: .
v_gene: TRBV12-5
len: 16
abundance: .
CDR3aa: CASAPGGLGDNQPQHF
CDR3nt: TGTGCTAGTGCGCCGGGGGGGCTGGGGGACAATCAGCCCCAGCATTTT

j_gene: TRBJ1-4
d_gene: .
v_gene: TRBV18
len: 14
abundance: once
CDR3aa: CASSPQGTNEKLFF
CDR3nt: TGTGCCAGCTCACCTCAGGGGACTAATGAAAAACTGTTTTTT

j_gene: TRBJ1-1
d_gene: TRBD1
v_gene: TRBV7-9
len: 15
abundance: .
CDR3aa: CASSLQGQGSTEAFF
CDR3nt: TGTGCCAGCAGCTTACAGGGACAGGGGAGCACTGAAGCTTTCTTT

j_gene: TRBJ1-2
d_gene: TRBD1
v_gene: TRBV6-4
len: 13
abundance: .
CDR3aa: CASSSTGNYGYTF
CDR3nt: TGTGCCAGCAGTTCGACAGGGAACTATGGCTACACCTTC

j_gene: TRBJ1-4
d_gene: .
v_gene: TRBV4-3
len: 15
abundance: once
CDR3aa: CASSQKTESNEKLFF
CDR3nt: TGCGCCAGCAGCCAAAAGACAGAATCTAATGAAAAACTGTTTTTT

j_gene: TRBJ1-5
d_gene: TRBD1
v_gene: TRBV9
len: 16
abundance: .
CDR3aa: CASSETGEGLVQPQHF
CDR3nt: TGTGCCAGCAGCGAGACAGGGGAGGGGTTGGTACAGCCCCAGCATTTT

j_gene: TRBJ1-1
d_gene: TRBD1
v_gene: TRBV5-1
len: 14
abundance: .
CDR3aa: CASSTRQGRTEAFF
CDR3nt: TGCGCCAGCAGCACCCGACAGGGGAGGACTGAAGCTTTCTTT

j_gene: TRBJ2-7
d_gene: .
v_gene: TRBV5-1
len: 14
abundance: .
CDR3aa: CASSERSSKDEQYF
CDR3nt: TGCGCCAGCAGCGAGAGGAGCTCTAAGGACGAGCAGTACTTC

j_gene: TRBJ1-1
d_gene: .
v_gene: TRBV6-1
len: 14
abundance: .
CDR3aa: CASSSVDSNTEAFF
CDR3nt: TGTGCCAGCAGTTCCGTCGACAGCAACACTGAAGCTTTCTTT

j_gene: TRBJ2-1
d_gene: TRBD2
v_gene: TRBV5-1
len: 16
abundance: .
CDR3aa: CASRDSGGSYYNEQFF
CDR3nt: TGCGCCAGCAGAGATAGCGGGGGGTCGTACTACAATGAGCAGTTCTTC

j_gene: TRBJ1-1
d_gene: .
v_gene: TRBV20-1
len: 11
abundance: .
CDR3aa: CSARSGGERGF
CDR3nt: TGCAGTGCTAGATCTGGGGGGGAGCGTGGCTTT

j_gene: TRBJ2-3
d_gene: TRBD2
v_gene: TRBV5-1
len: 16
abundance: .
CDR3aa: CASSSRSGGVTDTQYF
CDR3nt: TGCGCCAGCAGCTCGAGAAGCGGGGGGGTCACAGATACGCAGTATTTT

j_gene: TRBJ2-7
d_gene: TRBD1
v_gene: TRBV4-2
len: 13
abundance: .
CDR3aa: CASSPLDRAEQYF
CDR3nt: TGTGCCAGCAGCCCCCTGGACAGGGCCGAGCAGTACTTC

j_gene: TRBJ1-2
d_gene: TRBD1
v_gene: TRBV3-1/TRBV3-2
len: 14
abundance: .
CDR3aa: CASSQDRQGYGYTF
CDR3nt: TGTGCCAGCAGCCAAGATCGACAGGGCTATGGCTACACCTTC

j_gene: TRBJ1-5
d_gene: .
v_gene: TRBV7-8
len: 15
abundance: few
CDR3aa: CASTKGDDSNQPQHF
CDR3nt: TGTGCCAGCACCAAGGGGGATGATAGCAATCAGCCCCAGCATTTT

j_gene: TRBJ1-4
d_gene: .
v_gene: TRBV19
len: 16
abundance: .
CDR3aa: CASSSPREGGDEKLFF
CDR3nt: TGTGCCAGTAGTAGCCCCCGAGAAGGGGGGGATGAAAAACTGTTTTTT

j_gene: TRBJ1-4
d_gene: .
v_gene: TRBV20-1
len: 14
abundance: .
CDR3aa: CSASPGTSNEKLFF
CDR3nt: TGCAGTGCTAGTCCCGGGACATCTAATGAAAAACTGTTTTTT

j_gene: TRBJ2-7
d_gene: .
v_gene: TRBV15
len: 15
abundance: .
CDR3aa: CATSRDPGGTYEQYF
CDR3nt: TGTGCCACCAGCAGAGATCCTGGCGGGACCTACGAGCAGTACTTC

j_gene: TRBJ2-3
d_gene: .
v_gene: TRBV4-1
len: 14
abundance: .
CDR3aa: CASRRAGGTDTQYF
CDR3nt: TGCGCCAGCAGGAGAGCAGGAGGAACAGATACGCAGTATTTT

j_gene: TRBJ1-2
d_gene: TRBD1
v_gene: TRBV19
len: 15
abundance: once
CDR3aa: CASASRDRENYGYTF
CDR3nt: TGTGCCAGTGCGTCCCGGGACAGGGAAAACTATGGCTACACCTTC

j_gene: TRBJ1-2
d_gene: .
v_gene: TRBV2
len: 17
abundance: few
CDR3aa: CASSEGGWGHFNYGYTF
CDR3nt: TGTGCCAGCAGTGAAGGGGGCTGGGGGCATTTTAACTATGGCTACACCTTC

j_gene: TRBJ2-5
d_gene: .
v_gene: TRBV9
len: 13
abundance: .
CDR3aa: CASSVGYRETQYF
CDR3nt: TGTGCCAGCAGCGTAGGATATCGGGAGACCCAGTACTTC

j_gene: TRBJ1-5
d_gene: .
v_gene: TRBV10-3
len: 15
abundance: .
CDR3aa: CAISESTLSNQPQHF
CDR3nt: TGTGCCATCAGTGAGTCGACTCTCAGCAATCAGCCCCAGCATTTT

j_gene: TRBJ1-1
d_gene: .
v_gene: TRBV27
len: 10
abundance: .
CDR3aa: CASGLPEAFF
CDR3nt: TGTGCCAGCGGCCTCCCTGAAGCTTTCTTT

j_gene: TRBJ1-2
d_gene: TRBD1
v_gene: TRBV4-2
len: 15
abundance: .
CDR3aa: CASSQAGTGDDGYTF
CDR3nt: TGTGCCAGCAGCCAAGCCGGGACAGGGGACGATGGCTACACCTTC